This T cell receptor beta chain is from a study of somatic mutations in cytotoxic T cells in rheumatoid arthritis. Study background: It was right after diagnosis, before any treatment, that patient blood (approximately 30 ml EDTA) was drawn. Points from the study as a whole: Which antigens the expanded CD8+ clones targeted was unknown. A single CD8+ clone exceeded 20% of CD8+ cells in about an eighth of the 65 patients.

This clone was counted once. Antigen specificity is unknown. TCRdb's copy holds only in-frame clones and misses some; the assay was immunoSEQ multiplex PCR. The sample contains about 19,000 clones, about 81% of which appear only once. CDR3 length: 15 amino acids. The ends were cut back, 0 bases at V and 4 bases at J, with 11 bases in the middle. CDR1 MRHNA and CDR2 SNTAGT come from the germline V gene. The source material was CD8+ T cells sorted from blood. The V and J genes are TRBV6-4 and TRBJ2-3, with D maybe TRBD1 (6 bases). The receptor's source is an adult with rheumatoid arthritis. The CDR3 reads CASSDSGGSADTQYF. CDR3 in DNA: TGTGCCAGCAGTGACTCTGGGGGCTCGGCAGATACGCAGTATTTT.